These 7 T cell receptor beta chains came from one sample sequenced in a study of blood T cell repertoires in COVID-19. Measured with immunoSEQ multiplex PCR; TCRdb has only the in-frame clones, and not every one. The sample gives some 120,000 clones, roughly 85% of which show up once; 5% to 8% is in the top ten. Sequenced: peripheral blood. The receptors shown here come from a man of 80 years or more with active or convalescent COVID-19.

The CDR3 sequence: CASSPPPVAGMGYTF. The DNA for the CDR3 is TGTGCCAGCAGCCCCCCTCCGGTCGCAGGGATGGGCTACACCTTC. This rearrangement joins TRBV7-2 to TRBJ1-2; D is perhaps TRBD1 (5 bases). The V gene's germline CDR1 is SGHTA and CDR2 FQGNSA. This CDR3 is built from 15 residues. V gave up 5 bases and J gave up 8 bases, with 21 bases separating them.

This chain connects TRBV6-5 to TRBJ1-2, with 12 nucleotides matching TRBD1. The germline gives CDR1 MNHEY, CDR2 SVGAGI. The J segment lost 3 bases and the V segment lost 6 bases, leaving 5 bases of the junction unmatched. The CDR3 is 15 amino acids. Here the CDR3 reads CASRSGDRGHYGYTF. The CDR3 DNA is TGTGCCAGCAGGAGTGGGGACAGGGGGCACTATGGCTACACCTTC.

The chain carries TRBV18 and TRBJ2-7; 10 positions match TRBD1. This CDR3 has 14 amino acids. CDR1 KGHSH and CDR2 LQKENI come from the germline V gene. V lost 3 bases and J lost 1; bases outside the gene matches: 0. The CDR3 region is CASSPGQGSYEQYF. As DNA, the CDR3 is TGTGCCAGCTCACCGGGACAGGGGTCCTACGAGCAGTACTTC.

The chain employs TRBV19 and TRBJ1-1; the D is unclear. CDR3 length equals 13 residues. Germline CDR1 reads LNHDA; CDR2 reads SQIVND (reference sequence). Trimming took 6 bases from V and 4 from J, leaving 12 bases between them. CDR3 in amino acids: CASRELSGTEAFF. In DNA, the CDR3 is TGTGCCAGTAGGGAGCTGTCGGGCACTGAAGCTTTCTTT.

V gene TRBV6-5 combines with J gene TRBJ2-5; D is unclear. The CDR3 totals 14 residues. The germline V and J ends were trimmed by 6 bases and 4 bases, with 15 bases remaining between them. Per germline, CDR1 MNHEY and CDR2 SVGAGI. The CDR3 loop is CASRPSATRETQYF. CDR3 in DNA: TGTGCCAGCAGACCCTCCGCAACAAGAGAGACCCAGTACTTC.

In its sample, this clone was seen once. This sequence joins TRBV7-2 and TRBJ2-7, with 8 bases aligning to TRBD1. With 2 bases clipped from V and 3 bases from J, the junction kept 6 bases outside the gene matches. This CDR3 spans 15 amino acids. Germline V gene sequence: CDR1 SGHTA, CDR2 FQGNSA. The chain's CDR3 is CASSLHRGSDYEQYF. DNA of the CDR3: TGTGCCAGCAGCTTACACAGGGGGTCTGACTACGAGCAGTACTTC.

The chain carries TRBV5-1 and TRBJ1-3; D not certain. This CDR3 contains 16 residues. The germline CDR1 and CDR2 sequences are SGHRS and YFSETQ. With 4 bases removed from V and 0 bases from J, the gap between germline ends came to 14 bases. CDR3 residues: CASSPSGQSSGNTIYF. The CDR3 DNA reads as TGCGCCAGCAGCCCGAGCGGGCAGAGCTCTGGAAACACCATATATTTT. The whole variable domain, remainder taken from reference TRBV5-1 and TRBJ1-3, is KAGVTQTPRYLIKTRGQQVTLSCSPISGHRSVSWYQQTPGQGLQFLFEYFSETQRNKGNFPGRFSGRQFSNSRSEMNVSTLELGDSALYLCASSPSGQSSGNTIYFGEGSWLTVV.